The 27 T cell receptor beta chains in this list originate from one sample, sequenced in a study of blood T cell repertoires in COVID-19. Sequenced by immunoSEQ multiplex PCR; TCRdb stores in-frame clones only, minus some. The sample has about 160,000 clones, roughly 87% seen once; the top ten hold roughly 7%. The sequencing input was PBMCs or T cells enriched from blood (not recorded which). The receptors shown here come from a woman aged 50 to 60 who had recovered from COVID-19.

This clone has just one count. The chain has TRBV28 and TRBJ2-1; 11 bases map to TRBD1. V trimming: 4 bases; J trimming: 8 bases; junction bases outside the gene matches: 10. This CDR3 contains 16 residues. CDR1 is MDHEN, CDR2 SYDVKM, per germline. Here the CDR3 DNA reads TGTGCCAGCAGTTCAACCGGACAGGGGGCTCTGGATGAGCAGTTCTTC. This sequence encodes CASSSTGQGALDEQFF. The whole variable domain, remainder taken from reference TRBV28 and TRBJ2-1, is DVKVTQSSRYLVKRTGEKVFLECVQDMDHENMFWYRQDPGLGLRLIYFSYDVKMKEKGDIPEGYSVSREKKERFSLILESASTNQTSMYLCASSSTGQGALDEQFFGPGTRLTVL.

This chain joins TRBV18 and TRBJ2-3; D unclear. V dropped 0 bases and J dropped 1 base, with 11 bases sitting between them. The CDR3 is made up of 16 amino acids. Looked up from germline, CDR1 is KGHSH and CDR2 is LQKENI. CDR3 in DNA: TGTGCCAGCTCACCACCGGCCCGTAAAGGCACAGATACGCAGTATTTT. Translating it yields CASSPPARKGTDTQYF.

V gene TRBV5-4 combines with J gene TRBJ2-7; D may be TRBD2 (6 bases). This CDR3 has 18 residues. Germline V gene lookup returns CDR1 SGHNT and CDR2 YYREEE (reference sequence). V lost 4 bases and J 0 bases, leaving 23 bases between the germline ends. The CDR3 reads CASSPGGLANPSSYEQYF. In nucleotides, the CDR3 is TGTGCCAGCAGCCCAGGCGGGCTAGCGAATCCCAGCTCCTACGAGCAGTACTTC.

The V gene is TRBV14, the J gene TRBJ2-7, with 7 bases identical to TRBD1. The CDR3 extends over 14 amino acids. Germline loops: CDR1 SGHDN, CDR2 FVKESK. Germline trimming cut 6 bases from V and 6 bases from J; bases unmatched to any gene: 11. The CDR3 region has the DNA TGTGCCAGCAGTCCGGGACAGACCCGTATCGAGCAGTACTTC. Its translation is CASSPGQTRIEQYF.

V is TRBV15 and J is TRBJ2-1; 11 nucleotides agree with TRBD2. CDR3 length equals 17 residues. Per the germline V gene, CDR1 is LNHNV and CDR2 is YYDKDF (reference sequence). With V trimmed by 0 bases and J by 7 bases, 8 bases remained unmatched. The CDR3 DNA follows: TGTGCCACCAGCAGAGATAGTAGCGGGAGGGCCTCGAATGAGCAGTTCTTC. Translating it yields CATSRDSSGRASNEQFF.

V and J are TRBV7-3 and TRBJ2-3; 11 bases fit TRBD2. Germline V gene sequence: CDR1 SGHTA, CDR2 FQGTGA. J lost 6 bases, V lost 6 bases, and 5 bases had no gene match. The CDR3 totals 14 residues. The CDR3 DNA sequence: TGTGCCAGCAGTATAGCGGGAGGGCGGGATACGCAGTATTTT. This gives the protein CASSIAGGRDTQYF.

This rearrangement joins TRBV10-2 to TRBJ2-7; 9 bases align to TRBD1. V was pared by 6 bases and J by 2 bases, with 5 bases of the junction left unmatched. CDR3 size: 14 residues. Germline values: CDR1 WSHSY, CDR2 SAAADI. CDR3 bases: TGCGCCAGCAGCGCCGGGACAGGGACCTACGAGCAGTACTTC. It yields the protein CASSAGTGTYEQYF.

The gene calls are TRBV7-9 and TRBJ1-4, with D uncertain. Germline assignment: CDR1 SEHNR and CDR2 FQNEAQ (reference sequence). This CDR3 contains 14 residues. Trimming removed 3 bases from V and 5 bases from J, with 10 bases in between. For the CDR3, the DNA is TGTGCCAGCAGCTTGGGAGATTCGAATGAAAAACTGTTTTTT. This sequence encodes CASSLGDSNEKLFF.

V usage is TRBV2 and J usage is TRBJ2-5; 7 nucleotides line up with TRBD2. V shed 3 bases, J shed 6 bases, and the junction held 7 bases outside the gene matches. The germline CDR1 and CDR2 sequences are SNHLY and FYNNEI. The CDR3 has 14 residues. The CDR3 coding sequence is TGTGCCAGCAGTGATGGGAGGGCCGGAAAGACCCAGTACTTC. It yields the protein CASSDGRAGKTQYF.

The V and J genes are TRBV6-4 and TRBJ2-1; 9 bases map to TRBD2. Germline CDR1 MRHNA, CDR2 SNTAGT. The CDR3 has 15 residues. After removal of 0 bases from V and 6 bases from J, the junction contained 3 bases not matched to a gene. DNA for the CDR3: TGTGCCAGCAGTGACTCAGCGGGAGGCCCCAATGAGCAGTTCTTC. Amino acid sequence: CASSDSAGGPNEQFF.

This clone was detected only once. V is TRBV27 and J is TRBJ2-1; 11 bases fit TRBD1. V dropped 9 bases and J dropped 8; count of bases not matched to a gene: 18. The CDR3 has 17 amino acids. Germline CDR1 and CDR2: MNHEY and SMNVEV (reference sequence). CDR3 protein: CARSTPTLDRGRYEQFF. In nucleotides, the CDR3 is TGTGCCAGGTCCACACCCACATTGGACAGGGGGCGATATGAGCAGTTCTTC.

The chain employs TRBV18 and TRBJ2-7; TRBD2 matches at 13 bases. This CDR3 has 15 residues. The germline V gene has CDR1 KGHSH and CDR2 LQKENI. Unmatched junction bases numbered 7, after V lost 3 bases and J lost 8 bases. The CDR3 region is CASSPPGLAGNQQYF. The CDR3 DNA sequence: TGTGCCAGCTCACCTCCGGGACTAGCGGGGAATCAGCAGTACTTC.

The rearrangement uses TRBV13 and TRBJ2-2; maybe TRBD2 (5 bases). Germline V gene data show CDR1 as PRHDT and CDR2 as FYEKMQ (reference sequence). The CDR3 sequence is 14 residues long. V was pared by 3 bases and J by 4 bases, with 9 bases between. The CDR3: CASSFTRGTGELFF. CDR3 sequence (DNA): TGTGCCAGCAGCTTCACTAGAGGCACCGGGGAGCTGTTTTTT.

The rearrangement uses TRBV5-1 and TRBJ2-1; 7 bases are a match to TRBD1. The CDR3 loop spans 16 amino acids. Unmatched junction bases numbered 13, after V lost 4 bases and J lost 6 bases. Germline V CDR1 and CDR2: SGHRS, YFSETQ. The CDR3 loop reads CASSKLGQTVANEQFF. CDR3 DNA: TGCGCCAGCAGCAAGCTGGGACAGACCGTCGCCAATGAGCAGTTCTTC.

The genes are TRBV30 and TRBJ2-1; a weak D match, TRBD2 (5 bases). In germline, CDR1 is GTSNPN, CDR2 SVGIG (reference sequence). CDR3 length: 14 residues. Deletions cut 1 base from V and 5 bases from J, with 12 bases between. The CDR3 sequence is CAWSAGFGNNEQFF. The CDR3 DNA reads as TGTGCCTGGAGTGCGGGGTTTGGCAACAATGAGCAGTTCTTC. Variable domain in full (rest from reference TRBV30 and TRBJ2-1): SQTIHQWPATLVQPVGSPLSLECTVEGTSNPNLYWYRQAAGRGLQLLFYSVGIGQISSEVPQNLSASRPQDRQFILSSKKLLLSDSGFYLCAWSAGFGNNEQFFGPGTRLTVL.

This rearrangement joins TRBV30 to TRBJ2-7; 12 bases match TRBD1. This CDR3 is 14 amino acids long. Germline CDR1 is GTSNPN and CDR2 is SVGIG (reference sequence). Trimming cost V 2 bases and J 4 bases; bases outside gene matches: 3. CDR3 sequence reads: CAWSTGQGAYEQYF. CDR3 sequence (DNA): TGTGCCTGGAGTACGGGACAGGGGGCTTACGAGCAGTACTTC.

The rearrangement uses TRBV7-8 and TRBJ2-2; 8 nucleotides agree with TRBD2. CDR3 size: 15 residues. After removal of 4 bases from V and 6 bases from J, the junction contained 7 bases not matched to a gene. Germline V gives CDR1 SGHVS, CDR2 FQNEAQ. The CDR3, as DNA: TGTGCCAGCAGCTCCCCGGGAGGGCCCTCCGGGGAGCTGTTTTTT. This gives the protein CASSSPGGPSGELFF.

The chain is built from TRBV5-4 and TRBJ1-1; the D is unclear. The CDR3 is 13 residues long. V lost 5 bases and J 1 base, leaving 9 bases between the germline ends. CDR1 is SGHNT, CDR2 YYREEE, per germline (reference sequence). In DNA form, the CDR3 reads TGTGCCAGCAGTTGGGCCCCGAACACTGAAGCTTTCTTT. The encoded protein is CASSWAPNTEAFF.

This clone appeared a few times. The V gene is TRBV30, the J gene TRBJ2-3; 12 bases match TRBD2. The V and J ends lost 6 bases and 5 bases, in that order; junction bases with no gene match: 3. The length of the CDR3 is 13 residues. The germline CDR1 and CDR2 sequences are GTSNPN and SVGIG (reference sequence). CDR3 sequence reads: CACPTSGGDTQYF. The CDR3 coding sequence is TGTGCCTGTCCGACTAGCGGGGGAGATACGCAGTATTTT.

The table lists this clone with a few counts. This CDR3 is CASSPLPPGENTEAFF. The CDR3, as DNA: TGCGCCAGCAGCCCTCTACCCCCAGGTGAGAACACTGAAGCTTTCTTT. The V gene is TRBV5-1, the J gene TRBJ1-1; D unresolved. This CDR3 comprises 16 residues. V shed 4 bases and J shed 1 base, with 17 bases lying between them. Germline CDR1 reads SGHRS; CDR2 reads YFSETQ.

V is TRBV19 and J is TRBJ2-7; D perhaps matches TRBD2 (5 bases). Trimming stripped 5 bases from V and 0 bases from J, with 14 bases between. Per germline, CDR1 LNHDA and CDR2 SQIVND (reference sequence). This CDR3 region has 15 residues. CDR3 residues: CASSSGKAASYEQYF. Written as DNA, the CDR3 is TGTGCCAGTAGTTCCGGGAAAGCGGCCTCCTACGAGCAGTACTTC.

This chain connects TRBV6-5 to TRBJ2-3; 9 bases agree with TRBD2. This CDR3 has 15 amino acids. With V trimmed by 4 bases and J by 6 bases, 8 bases remained unmatched. In germline, CDR1 is MNHEY, CDR2 SVGAGI. CDR3 in DNA: TGTGCCAGCAGTTTGACTAGCGGTCTAGGGGATACGCAGTATTTT. Translating gives CASSLTSGLGDTQYF.

The genes are TRBV11-3 and TRBJ2-7; D gene uncertain. This CDR3 is built from 13 residues. Germline V gene sequence: CDR1 SGHNT, CDR2 YENEEA. Trimming shortened V by 4 bases and J by 3 bases, and 10 bases separated the two germline ends. This CDR3 reads CASSSGSFYEQYF. For the CDR3, the DNA is TGTGCCAGCAGCTCCGGGTCTTTCTACGAGCAGTACTTC. Full variable domain (remainder filled in from reference TRBV11-3 and TRBJ2-7): EAGVVQSPRYKIIEKKQPVAFWCNPISGHNTLYWYLQNLGQGPELLIRYENEEAVDDSQLPKDRFSAERLKGVDSTLKIQPAELGDSAVYLCASSSGSFYEQYFGPGTRLTVT.

The V and J genes are TRBV7-9 and TRBJ2-7, with TRBD1 identical over 8 bases. Germline-derived CDR1 and CDR2 are SEHNR and FQNEAQ (reference sequence). The CDR3 runs to 16 residues. V dropped 1 base and J dropped 5; count of bases not matched to a gene: 10. CDR3 DNA: TGTGCCAGCAGCTTAGTTTATGGACAGGGTTTCGACGAGCAGTACTTC. Protein: CASSLVYGQGFDEQYF. Looking up the rest from reference TRBV7-9 and TRBJ2-7 gives the full variable domain: DTGVSQNPRHKITKRGQNVTFRCDPISEHNRLYWYRQTLGQGPEFLTYFQNEAQLEKSRLLSDRFSAERPKGSFSTLEIQRTEQGDSAMYLCASSLVYGQGFDEQYFGPGTRLTVT.

This clone was detected once. This sequence joins TRBV15 and TRBJ1-4; the match to TRBD1 covers 8 bases. The V gene end was trimmed by 6 bases and the J gene end by 3 bases; junction bases not matched to a gene: 15. The CDR3 runs to 18 residues. Germline V gene sequence: CDR1 LNHNV, CDR2 YYDKDF (reference sequence). The CDR3 protein is CATSRPAGGGVPNEKLFF. The CDR3 DNA follows: TGTGCCACCAGTCGCCCGGCAGGGGGCGGTGTCCCTAATGAAAAACTGTTTTTT.

This chain connects TRBV2 to TRBJ2-7, with unresolved D. CDR3 length equals 15 residues. In germline, CDR1 is SNHLY, CDR2 FYNNEI. Trimming took off 7 bases at V and 3 bases at J, with 19 bases between the two ends. The CDR3 DNA reads TGTGCCAGCAAAGCCGGGTTTCTCCCCGTCTACGAGCAGTACTTC. Amino acid sequence: CASKAGFLPVYEQYF.

The chain employs TRBV7-6 and TRBJ2-1; TRBD2 is a possible D gene (6 bases). Germline V gene lookup returns CDR1 SGHVS and CDR2 FNYEAQ. This CDR3 is 16 amino acids long. Trimming took off 2 bases at V and 6 bases at J, with 17 bases between the two ends. In DNA, the CDR3 is TGTGCCAGCAGCTTAAGAGCGGGCTCTCGGCTCAATGAGCAGTTCTTC. It encodes CASSLRAGSRLNEQFF.